Here is one T cell receptor beta chain with its context. Its antigen target is currently unknown. Base qualities were left out, and no much larger clone turns up one base away. Synthesis of TCR cDNA relied on 5'RACE template switching, a step that introduced a universal primer site along with unique molecular identifiers. cDNA synthesis was primed from both the TCR alpha and TCR beta constant segments. Library amplification involved two PCR steps, and the second step added sample barcodes and sequencing adapters. Libraries were sequenced on Illumina HiSeq 2500 (2x100 bp) or NovaSeq (2x150 bp). The paper's data handling went like this. MIGEC handled demultiplexing of reads and collapsing into UMI consensus sequences, while MiXCR performed V(D)J alignment. Vaccine-responding clonotypes were defined with edgeR using replicate PBMC samples, requiring FDR below 0.01 and a log2 fold change above 5 up to day 15. Each bulk clonotype received a CD4 or CD8 identity based on whether the sequenced CD4 or CD8 repertoire contained that clonotype at higher abundance. The public reads were reanalyzed by TCRdb: fastp trimming at Q25, MiXCR alignment, in-frame beta chains only. Entries are consolidated by CDR3 protein sequence, retaining the most common genes and DNA. For this entry, the V and J calls and clone size follow TCRdb and not the study's own pipeline. The sample contains over 300,000 distinct CDR3 sequences, approximately 7% of them found a single time. The ten biggest clones cover roughly a sixth of the sample.

What this sample's treatment or condition label stands for: live attenuated yellow fever vaccine strain. At every blood-draw timepoint, two biological replicates of bulk PBMCs were collected. A standard Ficoll-Paque protocol was used to isolate PBMCs from peripheral blood. TriZol was used to extract RNA from bulk PBMCs, CD4 and CD8 fractions, and dextramer-positive and dextramer-negative fractions. Including the terminal cysteine and phenylalanine, the CDR3 comprises 16 residues. The retained sequence is limited to the CDR3, 48 bases, with the frame set at the first base. Reading the germline V gene gives CDR1 MGHRA and CDR2 YSYEKL. Trimming takes 1 base from V and 2 bases from J, and the germline ends sit 9 bases apart. The sample comes from a study of T cells after yellow fever vaccination (dated by TCRdb to the late 2010s). Study-level background: The SMART-Seq v4 Ultra Low Input RNA kit was used to prepare libraries from fractions with low cell numbers. To follow T-cell clones before and after both primary and booster YFV17D yellow fever vaccination, bulk TCR alpha and beta repertoires underwent longitudinal sequencing. Bulk PBMC replicates and cell subsets were isolated from blood drawn at multiple timepoints before and after both primary and secondary immunization. Two healthy male donors, one aged 18 to 30 and one aged 30 to 39 years, were included in the cohort. What the research found in general, with its limitations: Because only a couple of donors were included in the study, the extent to which the findings can be generalized is limited. Computational filtering was needed because FACS-sorted repertoires could contain abundant contaminating clonotypes from the bulk population. The secondary T-cell response was weaker than the primary response but faster, peaking on day 5 instead of day 15. A small fraction of clonotypes appeared in both the CD4 and CD8 compartments, likely as a result of convergent recombination. Most clones expanded after primary vaccination were re-detected after the booster (almost 97% of CD4 and around nine tenths of CD8), suggesting broad memory maintenance.

Sequencing was performed on PBMCs, taken 35 to 50 days after the first yellow fever vaccination. The source of this sequence is a man in his late teens or twenties who received the YFV17D yellow fever vaccine. This chain joins TRBV4-1 to TRBJ2-6; the D gene is unclear. The CDR3 region: CASSQVVSTGANVLTF. The DNA sequence is TGCGCCAGCAGCCAAGTGGTCTCAACTGGGGCCAACGTCCTGACTTTC.